Listed below are T cell receptor beta chains from one sample, sequenced in a study of shared clonotypes between healthy human individuals. Profiling relied on immunoSEQ multiplex PCR, and the TCRdb table lists in-frame clones only, not all of them. In the table there are around 980,000 clones, approximately 80% of which are singletons. Input material: memory CD4+ T cells from PBMCs. The receptors come from a man younger than 35 in good health. Some clones in this sample may be carry-over from other donors' samples. Each CDR3 is given with its conserved first and last residue. A D gene is named only where the DNA matches it firmly. Clone size, where shown, is once, few, many, or a class for clones that have expanded.

NA,TRBV18,TRBJ1-2,NA,CASSPNSNNYGYTF,TGTGCCAGCTCACCAAACAGTAACAACTATGGCTACACCTTC
TRBD1,TRBV7-2,TRBJ1-3,NA,CASSPRTGILSGNTIYF,TGTGCCAGCAGTCCTAGGACAGGGATATTGTCTGGAAACACCATATATTTT
NA,TRBV10-3,TRBJ2-6,once,CAISGAGSSGANVLTF,TGTGCCATCAGTGGGGCAGGGAGCTCTGGGGCCAACGTCCTGACTTTC
NA,TRBV5-1,TRBJ1-2,NA,CASSLDRYGYTF,TGCGCCAGCAGCCTCGATCGGTATGGCTACACCTTC
TRBD2,TRBV29-1,TRBJ2-1,NA,CSVGRGLAGNEQFF,TGCAGCGTGGGCCGGGGACTAGCGGGCAATGAGCAGTTCTTC
NA,TRBV5-4,TRBJ1-2,once,CASSYPNWGHTNYGYTF,TGTGCCAGCAGCTACCCGAATTGGGGACACACTAACTATGGCTACACCTTC
NA,TRBV4-3,TRBJ1-2,NA,CASTPDSFTNYGYTF,TGCGCCAGCACTCCGGACAGCTTCACGAACTATGGCTACACCTTC
NA,TRBV6-5,TRBJ1-5,NA,CASKPNGLSNQPQHF,TGTGCCAGCAAACCGAATGGGTTGAGCAATCAGCCCCAGCATTTT
TRBD2,TRBV5-1,TRBJ2-2,NA,CASSFGLADTGELFF,TGCGCCAGCAGCTTCGGGCTAGCGGACACCGGGGAGCTGTTTTTT
NA,TRBV27,TRBJ2-4,few,CASSLSGFGAKNIQYF,TGTGCCAGCAGTTTGTCCGGGTTTGGAGCCAAAAACATTCAGTACTTC
TRBD2,TRBV7-8,TRBJ2-1,NA,CASSTLAGRAYNEQFF,TGTGCCAGCAGCACCTTAGCGGGCCGAGCCTACAATGAGCAGTTCTTC
TRBD1,TRBV28,TRBJ2-3,NA,CASRLGQSPDTQYF,TGTGCCAGCAGGTTGGGACAGAGTCCAGATACGCAGTATTTT
TRBD1,TRBV14,TRBJ2-2,NA,CASSRPAGGSTGELFF,TGTGCCAGCAGCCGGCCAGCAGGGGGTTCCACCGGGGAGCTGTTTTTT
TRBD1,TRBV30,TRBJ2-3,NA,CAWERDRVTDTQYF,TGTGCCTGGGAACGGGACAGGGTGACAGATACGCAGTATTTT
TRBD1,TRBV5-5,TRBJ2-7,NA,CASSLARGVGQVGEQYF,TGTGCCAGCAGCTTGGCCCGAGGGGTTGGACAGGTGGGCGAGCAGTACTTC
TRBD1,TRBV28,TRBJ2-2,NA,CASGTGDTGELFF,TGTGCCAGCGGGACAGGGGACACCGGGGAGCTGTTTTTT
NA,TRBV21-1,TRBJ2-5,NA,CASSESGLAEGETQYF,TGTGCCAGCAGCGAATCGGGACTAGCGGAAGGAGAGACCCAGTACTTC
NA,TRBV19,TRBJ1-2,NA,CASSIRGGNGYTF,TGTGCCAGTAGTATACGTGGGGGTAATGGCTACACCTTC
NA,TRBV15,TRBJ1-5,NA,CATSRGPTGPQHF,TGTGCCACCAGCAGGGGGCCCACGGGGCCCCAGCATTTT
NA,TRBV4-2,TRBJ2-1,few,CASSQHSGRTYNEQFF,TGTGCCAGCAGCCAACACAGCGGGCGGACCTACAATGAGCAGTTCTTC
NA,TRBV5-1,TRBJ2-5,NA,CASSFSYQETQYF,TGCGCCAGCAGCTTCTCGTACCAAGAGACCCAGTACTTC
NA,TRBV4-2,TRBJ2-7,few,CASSQEPPRRPYEQYF,TGTGCCAGCAGCCAAGAGCCCCCCCGCAGACCCTACGAGCAGTACTTC
TRBD1,TRBV29-1,TRBJ2-7,NA,CSVGGQGYEQYF,TGCAGCGTTGGCGGACAGGGGTACGAGCAGTACTTC
TRBD1,TRBV18,TRBJ2-5,NA,CASSPETGGRETQYF,TGTGCCAGCTCACCCGAAACAGGGGGCCGAGAGACCCAGTACTTC
NA,TRBV5-1,TRBJ1-3,few,CASSLGDGNTIYF,TGCGCCAGCAGCTTGGGGGATGGAAACACCATATATTTT
TRBD1,TRBV7-6,TRBJ1-1,NA,CASSWTGGGNTEAFF,TGTGCCAGCAGTTGGACAGGGGGAGGGAACACTGAAGCTTTCTTT
NA,TRBV29-1,TRBJ2-5,NA,CSVARTSFQETQYF,TGCAGCGTGGCTAGGACGTCTTTCCAAGAGACCCAGTACTTC
NA,TRBV28,TRBJ2-1,NA,CASPLARDSVGDEQFF,TGTGCCAGCCCACTGGCCCGGGATTCCGTTGGAGATGAGCAGTTCTTC
NA,TRBV15,TRBJ1-5,NA,CATRGGGTQPQHF,TGTGCCACCAGGGGCGGTGGCACTCAGCCCCAGCATTTT
TRBD2,TRBV9,TRBJ2-3,NA,CASSPRTSGSTDTQYF,TGTGCCAGCAGCCCCAGGACTAGCGGCTCCACAGATACGCAGTATTTT
TRBD1,TRBV2,TRBJ1-5,few,CASIGQANQPQHF,TGTGCCAGCATCGGACAGGCTAATCAGCCCCAGCATTTT
NA,TRBV6-1,TRBJ2-6,NA,CASSEGAGLSGANVLTF,TGTGCCAGCAGTGAAGGGGCAGGACTAAGCGGGGCCAACGTCCTGACTTTC
TRBD2,TRBV18,TRBJ2-1,NA,CASSPGLAGGWNEQFF,TGTGCCAGCTCGCCCGGACTAGCGGGCGGTTGGAATGAGCAGTTCTTC
NA,TRBV2,TRBJ1-1,NA,CASVTWDGYTEAFF,TGTGCCAGCGTGACCTGGGACGGATACACTGAAGCTTTCTTT
TRBD2,TRBV13,TRBJ2-1,NA,CASSFTLAGGNEQFF,TGTGCCAGCAGCTTTACTCTAGCGGGAGGAAATGAGCAGTTCTTC
TRBD2,TRBV9,TRBJ2-1,few,CASSVGGRAPPSYNEQFF,TGTGCCAGCAGCGTAGGTGGGAGGGCCCCTCCCTCCTACAATGAGCAGTTCTTC
NA,TRBV2,TRBJ2-1,NA,CASRPHGAGWGNEQFF,TGTGCCAGCAGACCTCACGGGGCAGGGTGGGGCAATGAGCAGTTCTTC
NA,TRBV28,TRBJ1-4,NA,CASSQTYGQNNEKLFF,TGTGCCAGCAGTCAAACGTATGGACAGAATAATGAAAAACTGTTTTTT
NA,TRBV5-6,TRBJ2-5,few,CASSFAEETQYF,TGTGCCAGCAGCTTTGCTGAGGAGACCCAGTACTTC
NA,TRBV7-2,TRBJ2-7,NA,CASALYYEQYF,TGTGCCAGCGCCCTATACTACGAGCAGTACTTC
TRBD2,TRBV6-1,TRBJ2-7,NA,CASSRTSGSSYEQYF,TGTGCCAGCAGTCGAACTAGCGGGAGCTCCTACGAGCAGTACTTC
NA,TRBV30,TRBJ1-1,NA,CAWIWNTEAFF,TGTGCCTGGATTTGGAACACTGAAGCTTTCTTT